The next 2 T cell receptor beta chains were all read from a single sample in a study of T cells in women clearing cervical HPV infection. Clones were sequenced by immunoSEQ multiplex PCR, and TCRdb holds only the in-frame ones, with some missing. This repertoire includes about 39,000 clones. Input material: blood buffy coat. The source is a woman between 18 and 70 years old with a cervical HPV16 infection that either progressed to CIN3+ or cleared (not recorded which).

Points on this clone: The CDR3 end lies 3 residues beyond the end of the read and is filled in from the germline J gene. V and J are TRBV19 and TRBJ1-1, with a tentative D call TRBD1 (5 bases). Deletions cut 10 bases from V and 5 bases from J, with 11 bases between. Germline values: CDR1 LNHDA, CDR2 SQIVND (reference sequence). This CDR3 spans 11 amino acids. CDR3 amino acids: CATGGRTEAFF. The CDR3 bases that were read are TGTGCCACCGGGGGGAGGACTGAA.

On this clone: Coverage ceases 3 residues before the CDR3 finishes, and the germline J gene fills in the end. V and J are TRBV7-6 and TRBJ1-3, with a tentative D call TRBD1 (6 bases). V gave up 11 bases and J gave up 0 bases, with 14 bases separating them. Germline V gives CDR1 SGHVS, CDR2 FNYEAQ. The CDR3 runs 14 residues. CDR3: CASQTGISGNTIYF. CDR3 DNA, as far as it was read: TGTGCCTCCCAAACAGGGATCTCTGGAAACACC.